Sequencing of this T cell receptor beta chain was carried out in a study of graft-versus-host responses after intestinal transplantation. The germline V gene encodes CDR1 SGHAT and CDR2 FQNNGV. V was shortened by 0 bases and J by 2 bases, with 0 bases between the two germline ends. The CDR3 consists of 12 residues. Only in-frame clones appear in the TCRdb table, and some are missing; sequencing was by immunoSEQ multiplex PCR. In the table there are about 29,000 clones, about 90% of which are singletons. The origin of this receptor is a human patient who received an intestinal transplant, so some T cells may come from the graft donor. The sample in question was PBMCs, obtained 450 to 480 days after intestinal transplantation. This rearrangement joins TRBV11-2 to TRBJ2-3; D gene uncertain. Here the CDR3 DNA reads TGTGCCAGCAGCTTAGACACAGATACGCAGTATTTT. Its protein product is CASSLDTDTQYF.